The sequence of this TCR beta chain was determined in a study of T cells in Graves' hyperthyroidism and ophthalmopathy. Study outcomes and limitations: Ophthalmopathy was told apart from stable hyperthyroidism by a 13 V-J model.

Amplified TCR beta CDR3 regions came from RNA transcripts. An initial round of RT-PCR targeting the TCR CDR3 relied on the HTBI primer set. TCRdb passed the multiplex PCR reads through MiXCR, listing each CDR3 protein once. The repertoire holds a few hundred thousand distinct CDR3 sequences, more than 15% seen once, with 25% to 35% in the top ten. Exclusion of patients followed from uncontrolled infection, other autoimmune disease, pregnancy or lactation. The blood specimen was taken at initial hyperthyroidism diagnosis, before any ophthalmopathy symptoms. As for this clonotype: Its antigen is currently unknown.

Trimming removed 9 bases from V and 3 bases from J; junction bases left unmatched: 4. Germline CDR1 WNHNN, CDR2 SYGVQD (reference sequence). The CDR3 length is 14 residues. Sequencing was done on a sample of blood. The receptor's source is a young woman with Graves' hyperthyroidism that later progressed to Graves' ophthalmopathy. V gene TRBV10-1 combines with J gene TRBJ2-5; 13 bases agree with TRBD2. The CDR3 spells CARGLAGRKETQYF. The DNA of the CDR3 is TGCGCCAGGGGACTAGCGGGACGGAAAGAGACCCAGTACTTC.